Listed below are T cell receptor beta chains from one sample, sequenced in a study of tumor-infiltrating lymphocytes in primary liver carcinoma. Each CDR3 protein gets one entry after TCRdb re-called the multiplex PCR reads with MiXCR. This sample has a few hundred thousand distinct CDR3 sequences; roughly 60% occur once, and the top ten carry approximately 15%. Input material: peripheral blood. The origin of the receptors is a woman in her thirties with primary liver carcinoma and hepatitis B virus infection. CDR3s include the opening cysteine and the closing phenylalanine or tryptophan. The order of the fields is CDR3 protein, CDR3 DNA, clone size, J gene, V gene, D gene. A D gene is named only where the DNA matches it firmly. Expanded clones get a size class; other rows say once, few or many, or leave the size out.

cdr3_aa: CASSIQGKNQPQHF
cdr3_nt: TGTGCCAGTAGTATACAGGGGAAGAATCAGCCCCAGCATTTT
clone_size: .
j_call: TRBJ1-5
v_call: TRBV19
d_call: .

cdr3_aa: CASSQVGTGTEANVLTF
cdr3_nt: TGCGCCAGCAGCCAAGTAGGGACAGGGACTGAGGCCAACGTCCTGACTTTC
clone_size: .
j_call: TRBJ2-6
v_call: TRBV4-1
d_call: TRBD1

cdr3_aa: CVSSLGLAEQYF
cdr3_nt: TGTGTCAGCAGTTTAGGTCTCGCCGAGCAGTACTTC
clone_size: .
j_call: TRBJ2-7
v_call: TRBV12-3/TRBV12-4
d_call: .

cdr3_aa: CASSTTGRRQPQHF
cdr3_nt: TGTGCCAGCAGTACTACAGGGCGGCGTCAGCCCCAGCATTTT
clone_size: few
j_call: TRBJ1-5
v_call: TRBV12-3/TRBV12-4
d_call: .

cdr3_aa: CASRGRGQGPYEQYF
cdr3_nt: TGTGCCAGCAGGGGCCGGGGACAGGGGCCCTACGAGCAGTACTTC
clone_size: few
j_call: TRBJ2-7
v_call: TRBV6-5
d_call: TRBD1

cdr3_aa: CASSKAGAMTGELFF
cdr3_nt: TGTGCCAGCAGCAAAGCGGGAGCGATGACCGGGGAGCTGTTTTTT
clone_size: .
j_call: TRBJ2-2
v_call: TRBV12-3/TRBV12-4
d_call: TRBD2

cdr3_aa: CSVGQGRDQPQHF
cdr3_nt: TGCAGCGTCGGACAGGGGAGAGATCAGCCCCAGCATTTT
clone_size: few
j_call: TRBJ1-5
v_call: TRBV29-1
d_call: TRBD1

cdr3_aa: CASSLSESTYEQYF
cdr3_nt: TGTGCCAGCAGTTTATCGGAGTCCACCTACGAGCAGTACTTC
clone_size: few
j_call: TRBJ2-7
v_call: TRBV28
d_call: .

cdr3_aa: CASSYSSDTGELFF
cdr3_nt: TGTGCCAGCAGTTACTCTAGCGACACCGGGGAGCTGTTTTTT
clone_size: once
j_call: TRBJ2-2
v_call: TRBV6-2/TRBV6-3
d_call: .

cdr3_aa: CSVDSSSYVQYF
cdr3_nt: TGCAGCGTTGACAGCAGCTCATACGTGCAGTACTTC
clone_size: .
j_call: TRBJ2-7
v_call: TRBV29-1
d_call: .

cdr3_aa: CASSLAPLSPGVNVLTF
cdr3_nt: TGTGCCAGCAGCCTCGCTCCGCTTTCCCCTGGGGTCAACGTCCTGACTTTC
clone_size: once
j_call: TRBJ2-6
v_call: TRBV4-2
d_call: .

cdr3_aa: CASSQGRGRFF
cdr3_nt: TGTGCCAGCAGCCAGGGGAGGGGCCGGTTCTTC
clone_size: .
j_call: TRBJ2-1
v_call: TRBV12-3/TRBV12-4
d_call: .

cdr3_aa: CASSVTLAKNIQYF
cdr3_nt: TGTGCCAGCAGCGTGACCTTAGCCAAAAACATTCAGTACTTC
clone_size: many
j_call: TRBJ2-4
v_call: TRBV12-3/TRBV12-4
d_call: .

cdr3_aa: CASSPLQSSGANVLTF
cdr3_nt: TGTGCCAGCAGCCCCCTTCAATCCTCTGGGGCCAACGTCCTGACTTTC
clone_size: .
j_call: TRBJ2-6
v_call: TRBV5-4
d_call: .

cdr3_aa: CASRTGGTYEQYF
cdr3_nt: TGTGCCAGCAGGACAGGGGGGACCTACGAGCAGTACTTC
clone_size: .
j_call: TRBJ2-7
v_call: TRBV12-3/TRBV12-4
d_call: TRBD1

cdr3_aa: CACRRERLGDEQFF
cdr3_nt: TGTGCCTGCAGGCGGGAGCGGTTGGGGGATGAGCAGTTCTTC
clone_size: once
j_call: TRBJ2-1
v_call: TRBV2
d_call: TRBD2

cdr3_aa: CASSTRRGDTEAFF
cdr3_nt: TGTGCCAGCAGCACCCGGAGGGGAGACACTGAAGCTTTCTTT
clone_size: .
j_call: TRBJ1-1
v_call: TRBV5-5
d_call: .

cdr3_aa: CASQAGGPYEQYF
cdr3_nt: TGTGCCAGTCAAGCGGGGGGCCCCTACGAGCAGTACTTC
clone_size: many
j_call: TRBJ2-7
v_call: TRBV11-2
d_call: TRBD2

cdr3_aa: CANSFQGPNEQYF
cdr3_nt: TGTGCCAACAGTTTTCAGGGACCCAACGAGCAGTACTTC
clone_size: .
j_call: TRBJ2-7
v_call: TRBV12-3/TRBV12-4
d_call: .

cdr3_aa: CASSFSRAGSYNEQFF
cdr3_nt: TGTGCCAGCAGCTTTAGTAGGGCGGGCTCCTACAATGAGCAGTTCTTC
clone_size: many
j_call: TRBJ2-1
v_call: TRBV7-9
d_call: .

cdr3_aa: CASSPAGIAKNSQYF
cdr3_nt: TGTGCCAGCAGTCCTGCGGGGATAGCCAAAAACAGTCAGTACTTC
clone_size: .
j_call: TRBJ2-4
v_call: TRBV6-5
d_call: .

cdr3_aa: CASSLRGSSPLHF
cdr3_nt: TGTGCCAGCAGCTTACGAGGGTCATCACCCCTCCACTTT
clone_size: few
j_call: TRBJ1-6
v_call: TRBV7-9
d_call: .

cdr3_aa: CAGTRGGEAGANVLTF
cdr3_nt: TGTGCCGGCACCCGTGGAGGGGAAGCTGGGGCCAACGTCCTGACTTTC
clone_size: .
j_call: TRBJ2-6
v_call: TRBV6-6
d_call: .

cdr3_aa: CASSLGSGAVSDANILTF
cdr3_nt: TGTGCCAGCAGCTTAGGATCGGGGGCGGTCTCTGATGCCAACATCCTGACTTTC
clone_size: .
j_call: TRBJ2-6
v_call: TRBV11-3
d_call: .

cdr3_aa: CASSSSVSQHNEQFF
cdr3_nt: TGTGCCAGCAGTTCCTCGGTTAGCCAACACAATGAGCAGTTCTTC
clone_size: few
j_call: TRBJ2-1
v_call: TRBV6-5
d_call: .

cdr3_aa: CASSLRRTGGAGVAETQYF
cdr3_nt: TGTGCCAGCAGCTTACGACGGACAGGGGGCGCGGGAGTTGCTGAGACCCAGTACTTC
clone_size: .
j_call: TRBJ2-5
v_call: TRBV5-4
d_call: TRBD1

cdr3_aa: CASSWGRGETQYF
cdr3_nt: TGTGCCAGCAGTTGGGGCCGAGGAGAGACCCAGTACTTC
clone_size: few
j_call: TRBJ2-5
v_call: TRBV12-3/TRBV12-4
d_call: .

cdr3_aa: CASSLGDGRVSYNEQFF
cdr3_nt: TGCGCCAGCAGCCTCGGGGACGGAAGGGTGAGCTACAATGAGCAGTTCTTC
clone_size: few
j_call: TRBJ2-1
v_call: TRBV4-1
d_call: .